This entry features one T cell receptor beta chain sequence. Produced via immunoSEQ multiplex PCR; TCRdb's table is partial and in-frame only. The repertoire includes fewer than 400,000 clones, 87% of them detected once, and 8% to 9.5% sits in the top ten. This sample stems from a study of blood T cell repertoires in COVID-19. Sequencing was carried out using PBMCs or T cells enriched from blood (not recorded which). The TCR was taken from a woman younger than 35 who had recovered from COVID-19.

The CDR3 loop reads CASSLFQGYVDREAFF. CDR3 coding DNA: TGTGCCAGCAGCTTATTTCAGGGCTACGTAGATCGTGAAGCTTTCTTT. The V call is TRBV7-9, the J call TRBJ1-1, with D maybe TRBD1 (5 bases). The CDR3 extends over 16 amino acids. Per the germline V gene, CDR1 is SEHNR and CDR2 is FQNEAQ (reference sequence). Trimming removed 2 bases from V and 7 bases from J, with 20 bases in between.